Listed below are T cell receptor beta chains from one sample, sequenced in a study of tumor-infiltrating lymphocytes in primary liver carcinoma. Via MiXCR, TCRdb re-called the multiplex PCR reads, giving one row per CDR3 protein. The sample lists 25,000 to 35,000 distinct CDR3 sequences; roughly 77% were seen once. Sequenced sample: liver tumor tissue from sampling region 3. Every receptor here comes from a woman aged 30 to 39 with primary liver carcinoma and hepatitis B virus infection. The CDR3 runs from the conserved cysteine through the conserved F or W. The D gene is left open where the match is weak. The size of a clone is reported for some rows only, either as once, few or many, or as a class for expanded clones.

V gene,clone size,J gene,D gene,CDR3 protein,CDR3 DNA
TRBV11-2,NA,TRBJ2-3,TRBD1,CASGPGAVLRGRAANTDTQYF,TGTGCCAGCGGCCCAGGAGCGGTCCTGAGGGGGCGTGCAGCTAACACAGATACGCAGTATTTT
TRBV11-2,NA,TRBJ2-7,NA,CASSSPGTGAYEQYF,TGTGCCAGCAGCTCTCCTGGGACGGGTGCCTACGAACAATACTTC
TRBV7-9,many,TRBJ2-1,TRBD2,CASSLGGRGSSYNEQFF,TGTGCCAGCAGCTTAGGTGGGCGCGGGAGCTCCTACAATGAGCAGTTCTTC
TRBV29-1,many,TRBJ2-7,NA,CSVGGGQGTYEQYF,TGCAGCGTCGGAGGGGGGCAGGGGACCTACGAGCAGTACTTC
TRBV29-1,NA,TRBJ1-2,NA,CSVSSPRDRGGGNCGYTF,TGCAGCGTTTCCTCCCCCCGTGATAGGGGAGGGGGGAACTGTGGCTACACCTTC
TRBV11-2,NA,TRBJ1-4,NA,CASSPWGRKLFF,TGTGCCAGCAGTCCCTGGGGTCGAAAACTGTTTTTT
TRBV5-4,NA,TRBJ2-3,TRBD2,CASGNPTVSGSRTDTQYF,TGTGCCAGCGGTAACCCGACGGTTAGCGGGAGTCGGACAGATACGCAGTATTTT
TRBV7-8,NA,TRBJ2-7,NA,CASSLGLGYEQNF,TGTGCCAGCAGCTTAGGGTTGGGGTACGAGCAGAACTTC
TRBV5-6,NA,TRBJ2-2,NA,CANILALRVTGELFF,TGTGCCAACATCTTGGCACTCAGAGTCACCGGGGAGTTGTTTTTT
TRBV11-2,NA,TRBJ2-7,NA,CASSSSVMNEQYF,TGTGCCAGCAGCTCATCGGTAATGAATGAGCAGTACTTC
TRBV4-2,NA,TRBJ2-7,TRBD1,CASTQEHLGQGGPREQYF,TGTGCGAGCACCCAGGAACACCTAGGACAGGGGGGACCACGCGAGCAGTACTTC
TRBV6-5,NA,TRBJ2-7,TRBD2,CASKPGLVYYEQYF,TGTGCCAGCAAACCGGGACTAGTTTATTACGAGCAATACTTC
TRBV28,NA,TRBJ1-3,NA,CVSTEFRSGNTIYF,TGTGTCAGCACTGAGTTCAGGTCTGGAAACACCATATATTTT
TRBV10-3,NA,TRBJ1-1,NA,CAINTETTLNTVAFF,TGTGCCATCAACACCGAGACAACGCTGAACACTGTAGCTTTCTTT
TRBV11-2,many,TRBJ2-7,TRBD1,CASSLVGTGIEQYF,TGTGCCAGCAGCTTAGTTGGGACAGGGATCGAGCAGTACTTC
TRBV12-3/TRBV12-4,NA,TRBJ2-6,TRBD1,CASRRTGSPTVVNILTF,TGTGCCAGCAGAAGGACAGGTTCCCCTACCGTGGTCAACATCCTGACTTTC
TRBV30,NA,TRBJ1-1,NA,CAWRGGGGPDAFF,TGTGCCTGGAGAGGGGGGGGGGGCCCTGACGCTTTCTTT
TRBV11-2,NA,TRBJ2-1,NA,CANREGGTTSHNEQLF,TGTGCCAACAGGGAGGGAGGGACAACCTCCCACAATGAGCAGCTCTTC
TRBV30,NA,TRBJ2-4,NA,CAWSGRFLAKNIQYF,TGTGCCTGGAGTGGGAGGTTTCTAGCCAAAAACATTCAGTACTTC
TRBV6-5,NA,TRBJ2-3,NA,CDSRIWDRYTDTQYF,TGTGATAGCAGAATCTGGGACCGATACACAGATACGCAGTATTTT
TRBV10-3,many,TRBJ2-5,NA,CAISESRNQETQYF,TGTGCCATCAGTGAGTCTAGGAACCAAGAGACCCAGTACTTC
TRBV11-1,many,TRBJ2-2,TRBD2,CASSLGLAGLGELFF,TGTGCCAGCAGCTTGGGACTAGCGGGGCTCGGGGAGCTGTTTTTT
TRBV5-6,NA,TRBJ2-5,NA,CASGETRWVTQYF,TGTGCCAGCGGAGAGACTAGATGGGTTACACAGTACTTC
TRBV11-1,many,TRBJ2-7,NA,CASSLPENYEQYF,TGTGCCAGCAGCTTACCGGAAAACTACGAGCAGTACTTC
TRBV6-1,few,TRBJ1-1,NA,CASSPQDPEAFF,TGTGCCAGCAGTCCACAGGACCCTGAAGCTTTCTTT
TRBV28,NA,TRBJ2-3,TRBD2,CACRPLAGVTDTQYF,TGTGCCTGCAGACCACTAGCGGGAGTAACAGATACACAGTATTTT
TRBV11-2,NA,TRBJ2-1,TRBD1,CASSHRGTVHEHFF,TGTGCCAGCAGCCACCGAGGGACAGTCCATGAGCACTTCTTC
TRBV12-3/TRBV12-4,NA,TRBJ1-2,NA,CASSLNEVSRMRGYTF,TGTGCCAGCAGTTTAAACGAGGTCAGTCGCATGCGAGGCTACACCTTC
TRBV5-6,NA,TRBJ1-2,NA,CTNSFGVEGYTF,TGTACCAACAGCTTCGGGGTGGAGGGCTACACCTTC